Listed below are T cell receptor beta chains from one sample, sequenced in a study of OX40 agonist ivuxolimab in advanced cancers. TCRdb's copy holds only in-frame clones and misses some; the assay was immunoSEQ multiplex PCR. This table holds about 68,000 clones, roughly 85% found once. Sequences were derived from CD4+ or CD8+ T cells sorted from blood, sampled in a trial of the OX40 agonist ivuxolimab. The receptor set was obtained from an adult with an advanced solid tumor such as melanoma, head and neck, liver or kidney cancer. Both conserved end residues are part of each CDR3. A D gene is named only where the DNA matches it firmly. Rows may omit the clone size; those that give it use once, few, many or a size class.

j_call | d_call | clone_size | v_call | cdr3_nt | cdr3_aa
TRBJ1-4 | TRBD1 | once | TRBV28 | TGTGCCAGCAGTTTATTGGGACAGGCGAATGAAAAACTGTTTTTT | CASSLLGQANEKLFF
TRBJ1-2 | NA | NA | TRBV9 | TGTGCCAGCAGCGTAGCTGCAGGATACCCTAACTATGGCTACACCTTC | CASSVAAGYPNYGYTF
TRBJ2-1 | NA | NA | TRBV7-2 | TGTGCCAGCAGCTTAGTTTCAGGGGACAATGAGCAGTTCTTC | CASSLVSGDNEQFF
TRBJ1-1 | TRBD1 | NA | TRBV5-1 | TGCGCCAGCAGCCAACGACAGGGGGCGCTGGGCACTGAAGCTTTCTTT | CASSQRQGALGTEAFF
TRBJ1-1 | NA | NA | TRBV12-5 | TGTGCTAGTGGTCGACAGTCGAACACTGAAGCTTTCTTT | CASGRQSNTEAFF
TRBJ2-1 | NA | NA | TRBV11-3 | TGTGCCAGCAGCTTAGGTGTTTCGGGAGACAATGAGCAGTTCTTC | CASSLGVSGDNEQFF
TRBJ1-4 | TRBD1 | once | TRBV5-1 | TGCGCCAGCAGCGCGGACAGGGGATGGGGTGAGGAAAAACTGTTTTTT | CASSADRGWGEEKLFF
TRBJ2-4 | NA | NA | TRBV6-5 | TGTGCCAGCAGTTCAGGGTCCCCCAAAAACATTCAGTACTTC | CASSSGSPKNIQYF
TRBJ1-2 | TRBD1 | NA | TRBV7-2 | TGTGCCAGCAGCCTACGGACAGGGGATATTGGCTACACCTTC | CASSLRTGDIGYTF
TRBJ2-1 | TRBD1 | once | TRBV28 | TGTGCCAGCAGAGCAAGGAGGACAGGGTGGAATGAGCAGTTCTTC | CASRARRTGWNEQFF
TRBJ1-1 | NA | few | TRBV7-3 | TGTGCCAGCAGCCCCTTCGGGGGGGTTCCTGAAGCTTTCTTT | CASSPFGGVPEAFF
TRBJ2-1 | NA | NA | TRBV5-1 | TGCGCCAGCAGCCGCCGGGCTGATGAGCAGTTCTTC | CASSRRADEQFF
TRBJ1-2 | NA | NA | TRBV30 | TGTGCCTGGGCACACAGGGTCAACTATGGCTACACCTTC | CAWAHRVNYGYTF
TRBJ2-7 | TRBD1 | NA | TRBV7-9 | TGTGCCAGCAGCTTTTCGGACAGGGACGAGCAGTACTTC | CASSFSDRDEQYF
TRBJ2-3 | NA | NA | TRBV5-1 | TGCGCCAGCAGCTTGGAAGCTCGGGGCATAGATACGCAGTATTTT | CASSLEARGIDTQYF
TRBJ2-1 | NA | few | TRBV14 | TGTGCCAGCACCCTACTTCCGGGCAATGAGCAGTTCTTC | CASTLLPGNEQFF
TRBJ1-2 | TRBD1 | NA | TRBV7-8 | TGTGCCAGCAGCTTAGGGACAGGGACGGCGAAAAACTATGGCTACACCTTC | CASSLGTGTAKNYGYTF
TRBJ2-3 | NA | NA | TRBV19 | TGTGCCAGTAGCCGTGGGGGGCTCTGGGGAATAGATACGCAGTATTTT | CASSRGGLWGIDTQYF
TRBJ2-7 | NA | NA | TRBV20-1 | TGCAGTGGGGCTTCCTACGAGCAGTACTTC | CSGASYEQYF
TRBJ2-5 | NA | NA | TRBV27 | TGTGCCAGCAGTTCATACAGGGATTCAGAGACCCAGTACTTC | CASSSYRDSETQYF